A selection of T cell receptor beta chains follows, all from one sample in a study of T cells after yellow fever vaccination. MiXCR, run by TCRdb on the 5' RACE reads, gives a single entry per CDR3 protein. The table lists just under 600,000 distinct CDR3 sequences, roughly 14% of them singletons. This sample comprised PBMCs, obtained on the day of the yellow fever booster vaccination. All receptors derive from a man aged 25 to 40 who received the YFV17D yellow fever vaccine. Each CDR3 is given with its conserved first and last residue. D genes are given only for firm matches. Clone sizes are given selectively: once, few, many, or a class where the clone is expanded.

CASSPTAANFNQPQHF,TGTGCCAGCAGCCCTACAGCAGCTAATTTCAATCAGCCCCAGCATTTT,TRBV12-3/TRBV12-4,few,TRBJ1-5,.
CSAQTGPSNQPQHF,TGCAGTGCTCAGACAGGACCTAGCAATCAGCCCCAGCATTTT,TRBV20-1,.,TRBJ1-5,.
CSAGIYEQYF,TGCAGTGCTGGGATTTACGAGCAGTACTTC,TRBV20-1,.,TRBJ2-7,.
CASSWDLGTGELFF,TGTGCCAGCAGTTGGGATCTGGGGACCGGGGAGCTGTTTTTT,TRBV12-3/TRBV12-4,few,TRBJ2-2,.
CASSLSSGVGNEQFF,TGTGCCAGCAGCTTATCTAGTGGCGTGGGGAATGAGCAGTTCTTC,TRBV11-2,few,TRBJ2-1,.
CASSSAGDHHEQYF,TGTGCCAGCAGTTCGGCAGGGGACCACCACGAGCAGTACTTC,TRBV28,.,TRBJ2-7,.
CASFGSAAYEQYF,TGTGCCAGCTTCGGCTCTGCCGCCTACGAGCAGTACTTC,TRBV28,.,TRBJ2-7,.
CASSVDRNNEQFF,TGCGCCAGCAGCGTGGACAGAAACAATGAGCAGTTCTTC,TRBV5-1,many,TRBJ2-1,.
CASSSREGLDVGELFF,TGTGCCAGCAGTTCCCGCGAGGGACTAGACGTCGGGGAGCTGTTTTTT,TRBV5-5,many,TRBJ2-2,TRBD2
CASSQDPGTGANVLTF,TGCGCCAGCAGCCAAGATCCGGGGACAGGGGCCAACGTCCTGACTTTC,TRBV4-3,.,TRBJ2-6,.
CASPSGLAGYANTGELFF,TGCGCCAGCCCCTCGGGCCTAGCGGGTTACGCGAACACCGGGGAGCTGTTTTTT,TRBV23-1,once,TRBJ2-2,TRBD2
CSADSGTAPLEQYF,TGCAGTGCTGACTCCGGGACTGCCCCTCTGGAGCAGTACTTC,TRBV20-1,.,TRBJ2-7,.
CASSVRDGPNQPQHF,TGTGCCAGCAGCGTCCGGGACGGCCCTAATCAGCCCCAGCATTTT,TRBV9,few,TRBJ1-5,.
CASSLRVWTAGTSGSRAYEQYF,TGTGCCAGCAGCCTCCGGGTATGGACAGCTGGGACTAGCGGGAGCCGGGCCTACGAGCAGTACTTC,TRBV4-2,few,TRBJ2-7,TRBD2
CASSLSGNGFNEQFF,TGTGCCAGCAGCCTTAGCGGTAACGGGTTCAATGAGCAGTTCTTC,TRBV7-9,many,TRBJ2-1,.
CATSRGSSYNEQFF,TGTGCCACCAGTCGGGGGAGCTCCTACAATGAGCAGTTCTTC,TRBV24-1,.,TRBJ2-1,.
CASSQEPRGRVNEQFF,TGCGCCAGCAGCCAAGAGCCCAGGGGGCGGGTTAATGAGCAGTTCTTC,TRBV4-3,few,TRBJ2-1,TRBD1
CSASTSTDTQYF,TGCAGTGCCAGTACTAGCACAGATACGCAGTATTTT,TRBV20-1,few,TRBJ2-3,.
CSALLDRRRPQYF,TGCAGTGCCCTCCTGGACCGCCGCAGGCCCCAGTACTTC,TRBV20-1,.,TRBJ2-5,.
CATEGQNQPQHF,TGTGCCACCGAGGGACAGAATCAGCCCCAGCATTTT,TRBV24-1,many,TRBJ1-5,TRBD1
CASSPQLDFTGELFF,TGCGCCAGCAGCCCCCAACTCGACTTCACCGGGGAGCTGTTTTTT,TRBV4-3,.,TRBJ2-2,.
CASGPRSDTQYF,TGTGCCAGCGGCCCCCGGTCAGATACGCAGTATTTT,TRBV7-2,.,TRBJ2-3,.
CASSPERGIRDTQYF,TGTGCCAGCAGCCCCGAGCGGGGAATTAGAGATACGCAGTATTTT,TRBV7-8,few,TRBJ2-3,TRBD2
CASSLQGAPTGELFF,TGTGCCAGCAGTCTACAGGGGGCGCCCACCGGGGAGCTGTTTTTT,TRBV7-2,.,TRBJ2-2,TRBD1
CSVQAEQFF,TGCAGCGTTCAGGCCGAGCAGTTCTTC,TRBV29-1,.,TRBJ2-1,.
CASSPRQGVAGVYNEQFF,TGTGCCAGCAGCCCCCGACAGGGGGTAGCGGGAGTTTACAATGAGCAGTTCTTC,TRBV11-1,.,TRBJ2-1,.
CSVAPGATYQETQYF,TGCAGCGTTGCCCCCGGGGCCACGTACCAAGAGACCCAGTACTTC,TRBV29-1,.,TRBJ2-5,.
CASTPSGNTDTQYF,TGTGCCAGCACCCCGAGCGGGAACACAGATACGCAGTATTTT,TRBV7-2,few,TRBJ2-3,TRBD2
CASSYSTPSGIPYEQYF,TGTGCCAGCAGTTACTCGACCCCTAGCGGGATCCCCTACGAGCAGTACTTC,TRBV6-5,.,TRBJ2-7,TRBD2
CASSPAPGAYNEQFF,TGTGCCAGCAGCCCAGCCCCGGGGGCCTACAATGAGCAGTTCTTC,TRBV5-6,.,TRBJ2-1,.
CASRQTGGDLNQPQHF,TGTGCCAGCAGGCAGACAGGGGGCGACTTAAATCAGCCCCAGCATTTT,TRBV6-1,.,TRBJ1-5,TRBD1
CATSRGLTGVEETQYF,TGTGCCACCAGCAGAGGCCTGACAGGGGTGGAGGAGACCCAGTACTTC,TRBV15,.,TRBJ2-5,TRBD1
CASSFDAGSYEQYF,TGTGCCAGCAGCTTTGATGCAGGCTCCTACGAGCAGTACTTC,TRBV7-9,.,TRBJ2-7,.
CASSVGSAGQYGYTF,TGTGCCAGCAGCGTAGGTTCCGCAGGGCAGTATGGCTACACCTTC,TRBV9,few,TRBJ1-2,.
CASRKSGSGEQYF,TGTGCCAGCAGAAAGAGCGGGAGTGGGGAGCAGTACTTC,TRBV6-2/TRBV6-3,.,TRBJ2-7,TRBD2